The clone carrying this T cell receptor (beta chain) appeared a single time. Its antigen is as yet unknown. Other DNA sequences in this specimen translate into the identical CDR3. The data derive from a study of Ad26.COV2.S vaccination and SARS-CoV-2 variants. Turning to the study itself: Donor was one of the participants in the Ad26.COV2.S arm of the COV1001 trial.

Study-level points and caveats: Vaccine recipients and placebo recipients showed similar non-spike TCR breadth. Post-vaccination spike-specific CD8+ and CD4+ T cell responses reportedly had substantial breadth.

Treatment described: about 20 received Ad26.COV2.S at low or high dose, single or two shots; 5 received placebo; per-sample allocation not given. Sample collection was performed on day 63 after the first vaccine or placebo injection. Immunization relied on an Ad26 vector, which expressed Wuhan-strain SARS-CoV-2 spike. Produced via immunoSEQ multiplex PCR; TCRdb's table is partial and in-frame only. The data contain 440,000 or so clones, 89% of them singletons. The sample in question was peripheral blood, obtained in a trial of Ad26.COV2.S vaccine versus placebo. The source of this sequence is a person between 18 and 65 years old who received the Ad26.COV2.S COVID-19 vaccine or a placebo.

CDR3 in amino acids: CAISGQGAEAFF. The CDR3 coding sequence is TGTGCCATCAGCGGGCAGGGGGCAGAGGCTTTCTTT. V usage is TRBV10-3 and J usage is TRBJ1-1; 8 positions agree with TRBD1. The CDR3 is made up of 12 amino acids. The trim removed 6 bases at V and 11 bases at J, leaving 8 bases unmatched. The germline CDR1 and CDR2 sequences are ENHRY and SYGVKD.